This T cell receptor beta chain was documented in a study of regulatory T cells in long-lasting Graves disease. The study, taken as a whole, reports: Persistent disease showed a preference for TRBV28, TRBJ1-2 and TRBJ2-5. Clonotypes that were public and shared totalled fewer than 3,500 in persistent patients versus over 800 in new patients. Thyroid tissue was not studied; only peripheral blood was. Less diverse TCR repertoires were seen in persistent Graves' patients than in newly diagnosed ones.

Combining iRepertoire HTBI primers with Arm-PCR of CDR3 regions, the authors built TCR beta libraries. TCRdb reprocessed the multiplex PCR reads with MiXCR, giving one entry per CDR3 protein. The table shows under 450,000 distinct CDR3 sequences, with 20% to 30% occurring only once. This sample's time point: persistent/refractory GD, antithyroid drugs over 5 years with positive TRAb. Researchers made the TCR library from RNA that was extracted from PBMCs. Worth noting for this clonotype: Its target is not known.

V was trimmed by 5 bases and J by 2 bases, leaving 19 bases between them. Germline V gene lookup returns CDR1 SGHTA and CDR2 FQGTGA. CDR3 length equals 18 residues. The source was peripheral blood mononuclear cells (PBMCs), collected when the disease was refractory, from a patient treated with antithyroid drugs. The rearrangement uses TRBV7-3 and TRBJ2-6; possibly TRBD2 for D (5 bases). This TCR was recovered from a female donor with Graves disease. CDR3 in amino acids: CASSPGLGSSAGANVLTF. CDR3 DNA sequence: TGTGCCAGCAGCCCTGGACTGGGGAGTTCCGCTGGGGCCAACGTCCTGACTTTC.